The 18 T cell receptor beta chains reported below all come from one sample, sequenced in a study of human T cells and chemical hapten exposure. TCRdb ran MiXCR on the RACE reads and lists one entry per CDR3 protein. The profile covers 100,000 or so distinct CDR3 sequences, with less than 35% appearing a single time and around 2.5% taken by the ten largest. As to time point: patch test 3, about 24 weeks after DPC sensitization. Treatment in this sample: therapeutic diphenylcyclopropenone sensitization with weekly scalp DPC. The sequenced sample was whole blood, obtained in connection with sensitization to the hapten diphenylcyclopropenone (DPC). Receptors were obtained from a man aged 35 to 55 with alopecia areata. Some clones in this sample may be carry-over from other donors' samples.

In its sample, this clonotype was seen a few times. The chain combines TRBV5-1 with TRBJ2-5; maybe TRBD1 (6 bases). V shed 7 bases and J shed 0 bases, with 10 bases lying between them. The CDR3 loop spans 13 amino acids. The V gene's germline CDR1 is SGHRS and CDR2 YFSETQ. CDR3 residues: CASYGQNQETQYF. CDR3 sequence (DNA): TGCGCCAGCTATGGACAGAACCAAGAGACCCAGTACTTC.

V is TRBV29-1 and J is TRBJ2-3, with TRBD2 matching over 10 bases. Germline CDR1 reads SQVTM; CDR2 reads ANQGSEA. The CDR3 is 15 amino acids. V dropped 1 base and J dropped 1; count of bases not matched to a gene: 2. The CDR3 nucleotides are TGCAGCGTTGAAGCCGGGACTAGCGGCACAGATACGCAGTATTTT. It translates to CSVEAGTSGTDTQYF.

This clonotype was seen a few times. This chain joins TRBV14 and TRBJ2-3; D gene unclear. Germline CDR1 SGHDN, CDR2 FVKESK. Trimming stripped 0 bases from V and 1 base from J, with 8 bases between. The CDR3 contains 15 residues. The CDR3 loop reads CASSQDIRGTDTQYF. CDR3 DNA sequence: TGTGCCAGCAGCCAAGACATTCGCGGCACAGATACGCAGTATTTT.

This clonotype was detected only once. The chain is built from TRBV5-6 and TRBJ2-1; D uncertain. V lost 0 bases and J 2 bases, leaving 12 bases between the germline ends. Germline V lookup: CDR1 SGHDT, CDR2 YYEEEE. The CDR3 sequence is 16 residues long. This chain's CDR3 is CASSLAVTVAYNEQFF. The CDR3, as DNA: TGTGCCAGCAGCTTGGCCGTCACAGTTGCCTACAATGAGCAGTTCTTC.

This chain links TRBV6-2 or TRBV6-3 with TRBJ2-1; 9 nucleotides line up with TRBD2. Unmatched junction bases numbered 6, after V lost 6 bases and J lost 15 bases. Germline V gives CDR1 MNHEY, CDR2 SVGEGT. The CDR3 has 11 residues. CDR3 in amino acids: CASSAGGPPFF. CDR3 DNA sequence: TGTGCCAGCAGCGCGGGAGGGCCGCCGTTCTTC.

The rearrangement joins TRBV10-3 to TRBJ1-1, with D tentatively TRBD1 (6 bases). The CDR3 is made up of 15 amino acids. Trimming took off 11 bases at V and 0 bases at J, with 19 bases between the two ends. Per the germline V gene, CDR1 is ENHRY and CDR2 is SYGVKD. CDR3 sequence: CASRGGERLNTEAFF. DNA of the CDR3: TGTGCCTCCCGAGGGGGGGAGAGGTTGAACACTGAAGCTTTCTTT.

The chain links TRBV20-1 to TRBJ1-1, with 8 positions matching TRBD1. The J segment lost 2 bases and the V segment lost 4 bases, leaving 3 bases of the junction unmatched. Germline assignment: CDR1 DFQATT and CDR2 SNEGSKA (reference sequence). The CDR3 length is 13 residues. The CDR3 nucleotides read TGCAGTGCTATGGGACAGGTTAACACTGAAGCTTTCTTT. It yields the protein CSAMGQVNTEAFF.

The gene calls are TRBV20-1 and TRBJ2-3, with 8 bases matching TRBD2. Germline-derived CDR1 and CDR2 are DFQATT and SNEGSKA (reference sequence). CDR3 length: 15 amino acids. Unmatched junction bases numbered 12, after V lost 6 bases and J lost 4 bases. In nucleotides, the CDR3 is TGCAGTGCCCCCGCCAAGCGGGAGAGTCCAGATACGCAGTATTTT. Amino acid sequence: CSAPAKRESPDTQYF.

The chain uses TRBV2 and TRBJ1-5; D might be TRBD1 (5 bases). Germline V CDR1 and CDR2: SNHLY, FYNNEI. This CDR3 has 14 residues. V was trimmed by 5 bases and J by 3 bases, leaving 11 bases between them. This CDR3 is CASSRQTSNQPQHF. The CDR3 DNA reads TGTGCCAGCAGTAGACAGACTTCCAATCAGCCCCAGCATTTT.

This clonotype was seen more than once but under ten times. The V gene is TRBV6-2 or TRBV6-3, the J gene TRBJ2-7; TRBD1 aligns across 8 bases. The germline gives CDR1 MNHEY, CDR2 SVGEGT. V was clipped by 11 bases and J by 3 bases; unmatched bases: 9. This CDR3 comprises 13 residues. CDR3: CAGRGTGYYEQYF. As DNA, the CDR3 is TGTGCCGGGCGAGGGACAGGCTACTACGAGCAGTACTTC.

The V gene is TRBV28, the J gene TRBJ2-5, with a tentative D call TRBD2 (6 bases). V lost 4 bases, J lost 4 bases, and 13 bases lay in between. This CDR3 has 14 amino acids. From germline, CDR1 is MDHEN and CDR2 SYDVKM. The CDR3 nucleotides are TGTGCCAGCAGTTCAGGTAGCGGCCCAGAGACCCAGTACTTC. It codes for CASSSGSGPETQYF.

The V and J genes are TRBV7-8 and TRBJ2-1; the match to TRBD2 covers 7 bases. V was pared by 4 bases and J by 9 bases, with 18 bases of the junction left unmatched. CDR1 is SGHVS, CDR2 FQNEAQ, per germline. The CDR3 covers 17 residues. The DNA of the CDR3 is TGTGCCAGCAGCTCCTTCCGACTAGCCGTCGCGTATTCTGAGCAGTTCTTC. This codes for CASSSFRLAVAYSEQFF.

The gene calls are TRBV20-1 and TRBJ2-1; D is unclear. Germline V gene sequence: CDR1 DFQATT, CDR2 SNEGSKA (reference sequence). The CDR3 consists of 15 residues. With 0 bases removed from V and 0 bases from J, the gap between germline ends came to 9 bases. CDR3 amino acids: CSARDLVLSYNEQFF. As DNA, the CDR3 is TGCAGTGCTAGAGATCTTGTCCTCTCCTACAATGAGCAGTTCTTC.

The chain uses TRBV27 and TRBJ2-2; D not certain. Trimming removed 2 bases at V and 6 bases at J, with 7 bases between. The CDR3 is made up of 13 amino acids. Germline CDR1 MNHEY, CDR2 SMNVEV (reference sequence). The CDR3 DNA reads TGTGCCAGCAGTTTAAGCGTAGCCGGGGAGCTGTTTTTT. It is translated as CASSLSVAGELFF.

This clonotype occurred a few times. The J gene is TRBJ2-7, the V gene TRBV27; perhaps TRBD1 as D (6 bases). CDR1 and CDR2 from the germline V gene are MNHEY and SMNVEV (reference sequence). The CDR3 runs to 14 residues. Trimming stripped 3 bases from V and 1 base from J, with 10 bases between. The CDR3 DNA is TGTGCCAGCAGTTTCTTAGGACAGTCCTACGAGCAGTACTTC. The encoded protein is CASSFLGQSYEQYF.

This clonotype was observed a handful of times. The genes are TRBV7-9 and TRBJ1-3; the match to TRBD1 covers 9 bases. V dropped 1 base and J dropped 0; count of bases not matched to a gene: 4. Germline lookup yields CDR1 SEHNR and CDR2 FQNEAQ (reference sequence). The CDR3 is made up of 17 amino acids. CDR3 amino acids: CASSLGLDRGSGNTIYF. The CDR3 DNA is TGTGCCAGCAGCTTAGGGCTGGACAGGGGCTCTGGAAACACCATATATTTT. The full variable domain, completed using reference TRBV7-9 and TRBJ1-3, is DTGVSQNPRHKITKRGQNVTFRCDPISEHNRLYWYRQTLGQGPEFLTYFQNEAQLEKSRLLSDRFSAERPKGSFSTLEIQRTEQGDSAMYLCASSLGLDRGSGNTIYFGEGSWLTVV.

The rearrangement joins TRBV6-2 or TRBV6-3 to TRBJ2-3, with D possibly being TRBD1 or TRBD2 (5 bases each). V was clipped by 6 bases and J by 4 bases, with 11 bases between them. Germline-derived CDR1 and CDR2 are MNHEY and SVGEGT. The CDR3 runs to 13 residues. Here the CDR3 reads CASSGTVADTQYF. The DNA of the CDR3 is TGTGCCAGCAGCGGGACCGTCGCAGATACGCAGTATTTT.

The chain carries TRBV4-2 and TRBJ2-5, with no clear D. Trimming pared 0 bases from V and 5 bases from J, leaving 7 bases between. The germline V gene encodes CDR1 LGHNA and CDR2 YNFKEQ. The CDR3 runs 13 residues. The CDR3 bases are TGTGCCAGCAGCCAAGATATGTATGAGACCCAGTACTTC. Amino acid sequence: CASSQDMYETQYF.